The rows below give T cell receptor beta chains drawn from one sample of a study of T cell repertoires in cytomegalovirus infection. TCRdb re-derived calls from the reads in MiXCR, one entry per CDR3 protein. The sample shows around 450,000 distinct CDR3 sequences, approximately 33% of them seen only once. Specimen: PBMCs. These receptors all come from a human donor in good health (CMV status not recorded). Some clones in this sample may be carry-over from other donors' samples. Each CDR3 is given with its conserved first and last residue. A D gene is named only where the DNA matches it firmly. Size is omitted from some rows. Given values are once, few, many or a class for expanded clones.

clone size: few; V gene: TRBV11-2; J gene: TRBJ2-7; D gene: .; CDR3 protein: CASSLPGSPREQYF; CDR3 DNA: TGTGCCAGCAGCTTACCCGGCAGCCCCCGGGAGCAGTACTTC
clone size: few; V gene: TRBV7-9; J gene: TRBJ2-1; D gene: .; CDR3 protein: CASSPRTTSSYNEQFF; CDR3 DNA: TGTGCCAGCAGCCCGCGTACAACTAGCTCCTACAATGAGCAGTTCTTC
clone size: .; V gene: TRBV10-3; J gene: TRBJ1-2; D gene: .; CDR3 protein: CAISGESSPNYGYTF; CDR3 DNA: TGTGCCATCAGTGGCGAATCCAGCCCTAACTATGGCTACACCTTC
clone size: .; V gene: TRBV15; J gene: TRBJ1-2; D gene: TRBD1; CDR3 protein: CATSRDRGQGAVGGYTF; CDR3 DNA: TGTGCCACCAGCAGAGATCGCGGACAGGGGGCAGTTGGTGGCTACACCTTC
clone size: few; V gene: TRBV12-3/TRBV12-4; J gene: TRBJ2-3; D gene: .; CDR3 protein: CASSPSWGGAVDTQYF; CDR3 DNA: TGTGCCAGCAGCCCCTCTTGGGGGGGCGCAGTAGATACGCAGTATTTT
clone size: .; V gene: TRBV7-9; J gene: TRBJ2-6; D gene: .; CDR3 protein: CASSRGGVSGANVLTF; CDR3 DNA: TGTGCCAGCAGCCGAGGGGGAGTTTCTGGGGCCAACGTCCTGACTTTC
clone size: .; V gene: TRBV6-2/TRBV6-3; J gene: TRBJ1-1; D gene: .; CDR3 protein: CASARGGPGTEAFF; CDR3 DNA: TGTGCCAGCGCCAGAGGGGGGCCGGGGACTGAAGCTTTCTTT
clone size: few; V gene: TRBV6-5; J gene: TRBJ2-1; D gene: .; CDR3 protein: CASSYSKGEQFF; CDR3 DNA: TGTGCCAGCAGTTACTCTAAGGGAGAGCAGTTCTTC
clone size: few; V gene: TRBV6-2/TRBV6-3; J gene: TRBJ1-5; D gene: .; CDR3 protein: CASSYSFNQPQHF; CDR3 DNA: TGTGCCAGCAGTTACTCTTTCAATCAGCCCCAGCATTTT
clone size: .; V gene: TRBV6-1; J gene: TRBJ1-5; D gene: TRBD1; CDR3 protein: CASTGMYWTGDQPQHF; CDR3 DNA: TGTGCCAGCACCGGGATGTATTGGACAGGCGATCAGCCCCAGCATTTT
clone size: .; V gene: TRBV25-1; J gene: TRBJ1-1; D gene: TRBD1; CDR3 protein: CASSERTGGTEAFF; CDR3 DNA: TGTGCCAGCAGTGAAAGGACAGGCGGCACTGAAGCTTTCTTT
clone size: .; V gene: TRBV19; J gene: TRBJ2-7; D gene: .; CDR3 protein: CASSVVDSIYEQYF; CDR3 DNA: TGTGCCAGTAGTGTAGTGGACAGTATCTACGAGCAGTACTTC
clone size: many; V gene: TRBV4-1; J gene: TRBJ1-3; D gene: TRBD1; CDR3 protein: CASSQGPGQGENTIYF; CDR3 DNA: TGCGCCAGCAGCCAAGGGCCGGGACAGGGAGAAAACACCATATATTTT
clone size: once; V gene: TRBV3-1; J gene: TRBJ2-1; D gene: TRBD2; CDR3 protein: CASSPRLAGSGNAQFF; CDR3 DNA: TGTGCCAGCAGCCCCCGGCTAGCGGGGAGCGGCAATGCGCAGTTCTTC
clone size: many; V gene: TRBV7-8; J gene: TRBJ2-1; D gene: .; CDR3 protein: CASSLGTRKSSYNEQFF; CDR3 DNA: TGTGCCAGCAGCTTAGGTACCAGGAAGAGCTCCTACAATGAGCAGTTCTTC
clone size: .; V gene: TRBV30; J gene: TRBJ2-1; D gene: TRBD2; CDR3 protein: CAWSGLAVYNEQFF; CDR3 DNA: TGTGCCTGGTCGGGACTAGCGGTTTACAATGAGCAGTTCTTC
clone size: .; V gene: TRBV11-2; J gene: TRBJ2-3; D gene: TRBD1; CDR3 protein: CASSLGDRATDTQYF; CDR3 DNA: TGTGCCAGCAGCTTAGGGGACAGGGCCACAGATACGCAGTATTTT
clone size: few; V gene: TRBV11-2; J gene: TRBJ2-1; D gene: TRBD1; CDR3 protein: CASSLEGQGAGNEQFF; CDR3 DNA: TGTGCCAGCAGCTTAGAGGGACAGGGGGCAGGCAATGAGCAGTTCTTC
clone size: few; V gene: TRBV10-3; J gene: TRBJ1-5; D gene: TRBD1; CDR3 protein: CATKGTDGGVGDQPQHF; CDR3 DNA: TGTGCCACCAAGGGGACAGACGGAGGGGTGGGCGATCAGCCCCAGCATTTT
clone size: many; V gene: TRBV7-6; J gene: TRBJ2-7; D gene: .; CDR3 protein: CASSSTVSPSEQYF; CDR3 DNA: TGTGCCAGCAGCTCGACAGTCTCCCCCAGCGAGCAGTACTTC
clone size: few; V gene: TRBV12-3/TRBV12-4; J gene: TRBJ1-3; D gene: .; CDR3 protein: CASSPMGRGNTIYF; CDR3 DNA: TGTGCCAGCAGCCCGATGGGGCGAGGAAACACCATATATTTT
clone size: few; V gene: TRBV6-5; J gene: TRBJ2-2; D gene: TRBD1; CDR3 protein: CASSKQGKGTGELFF; CDR3 DNA: TGTGCCAGCAGCAAACAGGGGAAGGGCACCGGGGAGCTGTTTTTT
clone size: few; V gene: TRBV29-1; J gene: TRBJ1-1; D gene: .; CDR3 protein: CSVGGVDTEAFF; CDR3 DNA: TGCAGCGTTGGGGGGGTCGACACTGAAGCTTTCTTT
clone size: .; V gene: TRBV20-1; J gene: TRBJ1-1; D gene: TRBD1; CDR3 protein: CSARDRGTGGSEAFF; CDR3 DNA: TGCAGTGCTAGAGATCGAGGGACAGGGGGATCTGAAGCTTTCTTT
clone size: few; V gene: TRBV19; J gene: TRBJ2-7; D gene: TRBD1; CDR3 protein: CASSIVLGTAYEQYF; CDR3 DNA: TGTGCCAGTAGTATCGTCTTAGGGACAGCCTACGAGCAGTACTTC
clone size: .; V gene: TRBV27; J gene: TRBJ1-6; D gene: .; CDR3 protein: CASTAGPGHPNNSPLHF; CDR3 DNA: TGTGCCAGCACCGCGGGTCCGGGCCACCCCAATAATTCACCCCTCCACTTT
clone size: few; V gene: TRBV30; J gene: TRBJ1-5; D gene: .; CDR3 protein: CAWSVGFVDQPQHF; CDR3 DNA: TGTGCCTGGAGTGTGGGATTTGTCGACCAGCCCCAGCATTTT
clone size: many; V gene: TRBV4-1; J gene: TRBJ2-1; D gene: .; CDR3 protein: CASSTREGRAQFF; CDR3 DNA: TGCGCCAGCAGCACCCGTGAGGGGCGGGCGCAGTTCTTC
clone size: .; V gene: TRBV4-1; J gene: TRBJ2-7; D gene: TRBD1; CDR3 protein: CASSEDRVYEQYF; CDR3 DNA: TGCGCCAGCAGCGAGGACAGGGTTTACGAGCAGTACTTC
clone size: many; V gene: TRBV6-1; J gene: TRBJ1-5; D gene: .; CDR3 protein: CASSATYSNQPQHF; CDR3 DNA: TGTGCCAGCAGTGCGACATATAGCAATCAGCCCCAGCATTTT
clone size: many; V gene: TRBV7-9; J gene: TRBJ2-3; D gene: TRBD2; CDR3 protein: CASSHRTSRNTDTQYF; CDR3 DNA: TGTGCCAGCAGCCACCGGACTAGCCGAAACACAGATACGCAGTATTTT
clone size: many; V gene: TRBV19; J gene: TRBJ1-1; D gene: .; CDR3 protein: CASIGQINLGAFF; CDR3 DNA: TGTGCCAGTATTGGACAGATAAACTTGGGAGCTTTCTTT
clone size: .; V gene: TRBV5-6; J gene: TRBJ2-7; D gene: .; CDR3 protein: CASSLEGPEQYF; CDR3 DNA: TGTGCCAGCAGCTTGGAAGGACCCGAGCAGTACTTC
clone size: many; V gene: TRBV7-2; J gene: TRBJ1-1; D gene: .; CDR3 protein: CASSLEWVSAAFF; CDR3 DNA: TGTGCCAGCAGCTTAGAATGGGTTAGCGCCGCTTTCTTT
clone size: many; V gene: TRBV7-2; J gene: TRBJ1-6; D gene: .; CDR3 protein: CASSYRDISPLHF; CDR3 DNA: TGTGCCAGCAGCTATCGGGACATTTCACCCCTCCACTTT
clone size: few; V gene: TRBV19; J gene: TRBJ1-1; D gene: .; CDR3 protein: CASSIVTGPDTEAFF; CDR3 DNA: TGTGCCAGTAGTATAGTTACAGGGCCTGACACTGAAGCTTTCTTT
clone size: many; V gene: TRBV7-2; J gene: TRBJ2-5; D gene: .; CDR3 protein: CASSSGSGAWETQYF; CDR3 DNA: TGTGCCAGCAGCTCGGGCTCCGGGGCTTGGGAGACCCAGTACTTC
clone size: few; V gene: TRBV7-3; J gene: TRBJ2-3; D gene: TRBD1; CDR3 protein: CASSAQTGWPDTQYF; CDR3 DNA: TGTGCCAGCAGCGCCCAGACAGGGTGGCCAGATACGCAGTATTTT
clone size: .; V gene: TRBV7-2; J gene: TRBJ2-2; D gene: TRBD2; CDR3 protein: CASSLGLVGAMNTGELFF; CDR3 DNA: TGTGCCAGCAGCTTGGGACTAGTGGGGGCCATGAACACCGGGGAGCTGTTTTTT
clone size: many; V gene: TRBV7-2; J gene: TRBJ1-5; D gene: .; CDR3 protein: CASSPAGDLNQPQHF; CDR3 DNA: TGTGCCAGCAGCCCCGCAGGGGATCTGAATCAGCCCCAGCATTTT
clone size: .; V gene: TRBV25-1; J gene: TRBJ2-1; D gene: .; CDR3 protein: CAASGYSYNDQFF; CDR3 DNA: TGTGCCGCCAGCGGGTATTCCTACAATGATCAGTTCTTC
clone size: few; V gene: TRBV7-8; J gene: TRBJ1-2; D gene: TRBD1; CDR3 protein: CASSLPGTGARYGYTF; CDR3 DNA: TGTGCCAGCAGCCTCCCCGGGACAGGGGCGAGATATGGCTACACCTTC
clone size: .; V gene: TRBV6-6; J gene: TRBJ1-5; D gene: .; CDR3 protein: CASSYSWDEPQHF; CDR3 DNA: TGTGCCAGCAGTTACTCTTGGGACGAGCCCCAGCATTTT
clone size: .; V gene: TRBV5-4; J gene: TRBJ2-5; D gene: .; CDR3 protein: CASSLRTEQETQYF; CDR3 DNA: TGTGCCAGCAGCCTCCGGACGGAACAAGAGACCCAGTACTTC
clone size: .; V gene: TRBV20-1; J gene: TRBJ2-1; D gene: .; CDR3 protein: CSASVGGPGNEQFF; CDR3 DNA: TGCAGTGCTAGTGTCGGGGGCCCAGGGAATGAGCAGTTCTTC
clone size: many; V gene: TRBV7-8; J gene: TRBJ1-2; D gene: TRBD1; CDR3 protein: CASSGRDSRVHFNYGYTF; CDR3 DNA: TGTGCCAGCAGCGGCCGGGACAGCCGAGTACACTTCAACTATGGCTACACCTTC
clone size: few; V gene: TRBV6-1; J gene: TRBJ1-1; D gene: .; CDR3 protein: CASSWGSEAFF; CDR3 DNA: TGTGCCAGCAGTTGGGGGAGTGAAGCTTTCTTT
clone size: few; V gene: TRBV5-1; J gene: TRBJ2-5; D gene: .; CDR3 protein: CASSTDSKETQYF; CDR3 DNA: TGCGCCAGCAGCACGGACAGCAAAGAGACCCAGTACTTC